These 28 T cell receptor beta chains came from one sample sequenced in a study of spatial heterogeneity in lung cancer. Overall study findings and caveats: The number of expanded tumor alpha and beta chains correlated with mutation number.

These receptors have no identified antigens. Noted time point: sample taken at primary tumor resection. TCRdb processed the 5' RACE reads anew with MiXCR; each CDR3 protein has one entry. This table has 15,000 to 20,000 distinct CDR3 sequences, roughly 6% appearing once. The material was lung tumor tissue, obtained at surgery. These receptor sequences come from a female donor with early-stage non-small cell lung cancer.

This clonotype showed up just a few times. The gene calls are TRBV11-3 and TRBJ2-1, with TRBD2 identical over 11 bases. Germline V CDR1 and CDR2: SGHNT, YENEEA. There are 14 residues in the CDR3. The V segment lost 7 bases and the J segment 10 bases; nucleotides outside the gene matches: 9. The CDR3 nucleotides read TGTGCCAGCACCATTATAGCGGGAGGGAAGGAGCAGTTCTTC. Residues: CASTIIAGGKEQFF.

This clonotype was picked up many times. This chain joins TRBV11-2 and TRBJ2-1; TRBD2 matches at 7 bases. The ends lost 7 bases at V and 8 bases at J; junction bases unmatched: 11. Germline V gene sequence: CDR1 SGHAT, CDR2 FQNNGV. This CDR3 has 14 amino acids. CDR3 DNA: TGTGCCAGCAAGCGGGACTCCCCATCCCATGAGCAGTTCTTC. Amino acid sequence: CASKRDSPSHEQFF. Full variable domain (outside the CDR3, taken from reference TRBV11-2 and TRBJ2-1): EAGVAQSPRYKIIEKRQSVAFWCNPISGHATLYWYQQILGQGPKLLIQFQNNGVVDDSQLPKDRFSAERLKGVDSTLKIQPAKLEDSAVYLCASKRDSPSHEQFFGPGTRLTVL.

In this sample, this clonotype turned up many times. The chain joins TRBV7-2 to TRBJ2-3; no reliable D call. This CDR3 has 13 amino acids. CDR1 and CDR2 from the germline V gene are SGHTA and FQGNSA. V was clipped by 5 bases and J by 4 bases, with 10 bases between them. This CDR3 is CASSLRGADTQYF. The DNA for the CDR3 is TGTGCCAGCAGCCTTCGCGGCGCAGATACGCAGTATTTT.

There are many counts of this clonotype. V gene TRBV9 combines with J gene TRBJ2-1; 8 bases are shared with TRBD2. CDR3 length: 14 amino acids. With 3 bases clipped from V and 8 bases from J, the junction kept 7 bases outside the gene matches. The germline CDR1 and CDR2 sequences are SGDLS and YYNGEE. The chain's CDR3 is CASSGTGGPDEQFF. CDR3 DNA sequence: TGTGCCAGCAGCGGTACGGGAGGGCCTGATGAGCAGTTCTTC.

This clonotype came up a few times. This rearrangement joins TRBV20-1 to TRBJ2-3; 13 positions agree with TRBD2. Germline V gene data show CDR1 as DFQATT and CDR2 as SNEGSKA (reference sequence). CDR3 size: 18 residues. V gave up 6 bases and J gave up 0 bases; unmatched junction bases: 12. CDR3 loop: CSAQAFPGLAGSTDTQYF. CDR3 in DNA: TGCAGTGCCCAAGCATTTCCGGGACTAGCGGGAAGCACAGATACGCAGTATTTT.

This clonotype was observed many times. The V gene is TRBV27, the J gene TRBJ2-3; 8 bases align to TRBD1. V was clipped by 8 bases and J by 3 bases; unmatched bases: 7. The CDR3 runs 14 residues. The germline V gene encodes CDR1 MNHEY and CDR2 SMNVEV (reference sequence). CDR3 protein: CASRRDRTTDTQYF. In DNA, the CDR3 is TGTGCCAGCCGGAGGGACAGGACTACAGATACGCAGTATTTT.

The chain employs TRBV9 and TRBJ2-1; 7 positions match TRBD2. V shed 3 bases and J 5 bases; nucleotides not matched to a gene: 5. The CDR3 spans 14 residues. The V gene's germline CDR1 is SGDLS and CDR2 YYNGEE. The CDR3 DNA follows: TGTGCCAGCAGCGCCATGACTAGCAACAATGAGCAGTTCTTC. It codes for CASSAMTSNNEQFF.

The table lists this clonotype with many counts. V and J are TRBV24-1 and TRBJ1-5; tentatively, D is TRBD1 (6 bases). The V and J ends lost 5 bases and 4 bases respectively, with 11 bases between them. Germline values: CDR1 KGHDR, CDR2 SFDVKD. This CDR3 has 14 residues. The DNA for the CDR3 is TGTGCCACCAGTGGGACAGACCCTAATCAGCCCCAGCATTTT. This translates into CATSGTDPNQPQHF.

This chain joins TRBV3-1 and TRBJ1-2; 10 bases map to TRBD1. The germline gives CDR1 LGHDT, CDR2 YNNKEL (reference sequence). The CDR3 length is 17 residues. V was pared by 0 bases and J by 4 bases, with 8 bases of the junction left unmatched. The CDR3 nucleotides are TGTGCCAGCAGCCAAGACGGCGGGACAGGGGACTTCTATGGCTACACCTTC. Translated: CASSQDGGTGDFYGYTF.

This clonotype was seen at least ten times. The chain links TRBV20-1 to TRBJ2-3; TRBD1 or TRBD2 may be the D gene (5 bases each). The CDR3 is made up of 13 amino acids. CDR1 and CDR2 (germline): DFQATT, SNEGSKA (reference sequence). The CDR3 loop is CRAPGPYTDTQYF. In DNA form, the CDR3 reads TGCAGGGCTCCGGGACCCTACACAGATACGCAGTATTTT.

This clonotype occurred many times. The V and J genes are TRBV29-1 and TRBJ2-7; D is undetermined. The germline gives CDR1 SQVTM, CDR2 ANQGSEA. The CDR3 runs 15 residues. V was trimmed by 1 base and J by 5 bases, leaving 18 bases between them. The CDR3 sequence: CSVEGVNSEYDEQYF. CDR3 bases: TGCAGCGTTGAAGGGGTGAACAGCGAATACGACGAGCAGTACTTC.

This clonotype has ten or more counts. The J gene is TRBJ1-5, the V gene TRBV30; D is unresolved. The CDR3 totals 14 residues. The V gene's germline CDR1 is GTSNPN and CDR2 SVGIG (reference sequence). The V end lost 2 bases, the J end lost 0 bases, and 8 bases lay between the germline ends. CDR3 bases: TGTGCCTGGAGTTTGCCATATAGCAATCAGCCCCAGCATTTT. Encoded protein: CAWSLPYSNQPQHF.

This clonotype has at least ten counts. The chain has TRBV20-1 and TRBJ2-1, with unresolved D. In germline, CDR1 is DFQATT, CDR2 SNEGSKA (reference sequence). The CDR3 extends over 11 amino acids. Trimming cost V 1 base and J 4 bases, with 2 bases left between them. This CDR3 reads CSARVYNEQFF. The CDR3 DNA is TGCAGTGCTAGAGTTTACAATGAGCAGTTCTTC.

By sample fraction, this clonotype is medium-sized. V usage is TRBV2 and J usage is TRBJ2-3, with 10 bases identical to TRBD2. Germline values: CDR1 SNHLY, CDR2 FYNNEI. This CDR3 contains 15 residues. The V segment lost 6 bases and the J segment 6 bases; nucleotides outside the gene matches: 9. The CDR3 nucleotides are TGTGCCAGCAGAAGGGGACTAGCGTCTGCGGATACGCAGTATTTT. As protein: CASRRGLASADTQYF.

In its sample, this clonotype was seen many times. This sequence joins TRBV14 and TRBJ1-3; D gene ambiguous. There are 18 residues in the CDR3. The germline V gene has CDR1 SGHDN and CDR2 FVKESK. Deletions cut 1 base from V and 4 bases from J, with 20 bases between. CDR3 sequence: CASSQGTFPGLQGNTIYF. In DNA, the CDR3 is TGTGCCAGCAGCCAAGGAACGTTTCCGGGGTTGCAAGGAAACACCATATATTTT. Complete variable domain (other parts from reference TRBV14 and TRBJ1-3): EAGVTQFPSHSVIEKGQTVTLRCDPISGHDNLYWYRRVMGKEIKFLLHFVKESKQDESGMPNNRFLAERTGGTYSTLKVQPAELEDSGVYFCASSQGTFPGLQGNTIYFGEGSWLTVV.

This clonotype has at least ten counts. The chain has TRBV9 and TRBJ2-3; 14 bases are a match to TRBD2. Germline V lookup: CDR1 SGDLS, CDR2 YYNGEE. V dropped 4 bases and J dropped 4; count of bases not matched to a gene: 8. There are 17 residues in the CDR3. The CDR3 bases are TGTGCCAGCAGCCTCCGACTAGCGGGAGGGCCTGCAGATACGCAGTATTTT. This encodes CASSLRLAGGPADTQYF.

CDR3 amino acids: CASSQSSGVSYNEQFF. As DNA, the CDR3 is TGTGCCAGCAGCCAATCGAGCGGGGTTTCCTACAATGAGCAGTTCTTC. The chain is built from TRBV28 and TRBJ2-1; 7 bases line up with TRBD2. From germline, CDR1 is MDHEN and CDR2 SYDVKM. The CDR3 is 16 residues long. Losses at the gene ends were 6 bases for V and 1 base for J; bases not matched to a gene: 9. Combining the CDR3 with reference TRBV28 and TRBJ2-1 gives the whole variable domain DVKVTQSSRYLVKRTGEKVFLECVQDMDHENMFWYRQDPGLGLRLIYFSYDVKMKEKGDIPEGYSVSREKKERFSLILESASTNQTSMYLCASSQSSGVSYNEQFFGPGTRLTVL.

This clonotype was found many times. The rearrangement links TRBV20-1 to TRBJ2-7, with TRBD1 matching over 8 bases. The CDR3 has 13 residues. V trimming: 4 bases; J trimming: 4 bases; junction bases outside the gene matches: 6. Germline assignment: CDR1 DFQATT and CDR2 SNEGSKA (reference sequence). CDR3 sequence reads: CSANRGTRYEQYF. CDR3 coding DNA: TGCAGTGCTAACAGGGGGACGAGGTACGAGCAGTACTTC.

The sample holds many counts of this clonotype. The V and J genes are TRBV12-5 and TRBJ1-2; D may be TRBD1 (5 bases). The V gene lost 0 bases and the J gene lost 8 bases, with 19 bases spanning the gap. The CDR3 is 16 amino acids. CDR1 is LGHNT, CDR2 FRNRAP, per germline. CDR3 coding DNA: TGTGCTAGTGGTTTGGTACTCCCAGGGCGGGCGCGAGGCTACACCTTC. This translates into CASGLVLPGRARGYTF.

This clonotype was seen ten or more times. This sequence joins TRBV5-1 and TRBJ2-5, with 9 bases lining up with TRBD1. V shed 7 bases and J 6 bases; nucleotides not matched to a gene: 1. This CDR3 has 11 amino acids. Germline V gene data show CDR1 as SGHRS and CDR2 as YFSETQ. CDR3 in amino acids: CASGQGKTQYF. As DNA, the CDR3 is TGCGCCAGCGGACAGGGGAAGACCCAGTACTTC.

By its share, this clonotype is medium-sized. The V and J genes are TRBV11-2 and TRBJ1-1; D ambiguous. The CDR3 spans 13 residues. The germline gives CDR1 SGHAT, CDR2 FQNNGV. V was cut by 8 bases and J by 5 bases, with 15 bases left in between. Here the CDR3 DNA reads TGTGCCAGCCGCGCAGGAGGGAGAACTGAAGCTTTCTTT. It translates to CASRAGGRTEAFF.

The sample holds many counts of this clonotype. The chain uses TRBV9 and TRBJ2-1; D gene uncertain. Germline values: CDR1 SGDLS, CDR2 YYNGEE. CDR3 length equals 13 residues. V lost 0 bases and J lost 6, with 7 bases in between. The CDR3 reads CASSVVWGNEQFF. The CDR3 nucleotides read TGTGCCAGCAGCGTAGTCTGGGGCAATGAGCAGTTCTTC.

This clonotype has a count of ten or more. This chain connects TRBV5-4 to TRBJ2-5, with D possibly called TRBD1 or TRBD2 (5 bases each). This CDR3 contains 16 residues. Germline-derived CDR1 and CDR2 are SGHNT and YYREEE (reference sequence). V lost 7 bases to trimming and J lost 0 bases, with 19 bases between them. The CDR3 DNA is TGTGCCAGCGCTCCTTCTTCGGGACCAGACCAAGAGACCCAGTACTTC. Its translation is CASAPSSGPDQETQYF.

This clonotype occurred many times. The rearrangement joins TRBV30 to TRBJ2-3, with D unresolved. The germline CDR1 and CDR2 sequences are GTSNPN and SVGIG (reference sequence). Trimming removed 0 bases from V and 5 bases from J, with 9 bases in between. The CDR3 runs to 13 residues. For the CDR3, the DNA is TGTGCCTGGAGTGTTCAAGGTGGAGATACGCAGTATTTT. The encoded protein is CAWSVQGGDTQYF.

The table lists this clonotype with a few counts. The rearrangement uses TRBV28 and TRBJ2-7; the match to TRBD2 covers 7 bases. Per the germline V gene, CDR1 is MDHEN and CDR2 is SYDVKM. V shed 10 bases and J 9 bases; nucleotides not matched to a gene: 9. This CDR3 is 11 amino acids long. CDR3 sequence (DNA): TGTGCCATCGGTCGCAGGGAGGGGCAGTACTTC. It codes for CAIGRREGQYF.

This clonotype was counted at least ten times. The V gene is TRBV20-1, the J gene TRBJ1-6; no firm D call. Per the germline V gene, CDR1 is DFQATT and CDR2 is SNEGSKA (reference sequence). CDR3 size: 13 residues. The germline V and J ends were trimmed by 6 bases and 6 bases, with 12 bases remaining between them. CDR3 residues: CSAIEDLNSPLHF. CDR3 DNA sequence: TGCAGTGCCATAGAAGACCTTAATTCACCCCTCCACTTT.

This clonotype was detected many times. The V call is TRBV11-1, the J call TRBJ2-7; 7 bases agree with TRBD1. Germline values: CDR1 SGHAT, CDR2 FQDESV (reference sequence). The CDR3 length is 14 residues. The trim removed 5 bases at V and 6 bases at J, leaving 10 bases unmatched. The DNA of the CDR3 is TGTGCCAGCAGCCTTCCGAGGGGGCTGGGCGAGCAGTACTTC. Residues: CASSLPRGLGEQYF.

The CDR3 DNA sequence: TGTGCCAGCAGACCCCGCCCGGGACTAGCGGACAATGAGCAGTTCTTC. It codes for CASRPRPGLADNEQFF. The chain has TRBV5-4 and TRBJ2-1; TRBD2 agrees at 11 bases. V was pared by 5 bases and J by 5 bases, with 9 bases of the junction left unmatched. Germline V gene data show CDR1 as SGHNT and CDR2 as YYREEE (reference sequence). The CDR3 runs to 16 residues.